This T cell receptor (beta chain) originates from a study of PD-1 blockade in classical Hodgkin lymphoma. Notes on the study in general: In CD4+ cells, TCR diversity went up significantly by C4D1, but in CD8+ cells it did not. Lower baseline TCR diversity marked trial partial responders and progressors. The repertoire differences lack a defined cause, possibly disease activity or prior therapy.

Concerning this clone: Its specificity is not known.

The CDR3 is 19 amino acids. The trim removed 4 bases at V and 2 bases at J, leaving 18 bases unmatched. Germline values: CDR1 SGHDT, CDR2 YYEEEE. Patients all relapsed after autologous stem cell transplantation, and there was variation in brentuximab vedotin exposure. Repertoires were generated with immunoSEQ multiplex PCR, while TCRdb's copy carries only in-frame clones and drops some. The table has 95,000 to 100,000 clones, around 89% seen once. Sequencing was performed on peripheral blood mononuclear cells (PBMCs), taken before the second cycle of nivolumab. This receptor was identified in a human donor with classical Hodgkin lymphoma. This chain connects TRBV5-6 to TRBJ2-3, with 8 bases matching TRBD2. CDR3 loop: CASSLPSILAGGSTDTQYF. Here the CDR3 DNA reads TGTGCCAGCAGCCTCCCGTCGATTCTAGCGGGTGGTTCCACAGATACGCAGTATTTT.